The 2 T cell receptor beta chains presented below share a single source sample, sequenced in a study of OX40 agonist ivuxolimab in advanced cancers. Data came from immunoSEQ multiplex PCR; TCRdb stores just in-frame clones and leaves some out. The sample comprises 70,000 or so clones, about three quarters of which are singletons, and about 2.1% rests with the top ten. The material sequenced was CD4+ or CD8+ T cells sorted from blood, taken in a trial of the OX40 agonist ivuxolimab. Receptors originate from an adult with an advanced solid tumor such as melanoma, head and neck, liver or kidney cancer.

This clone rates as medium-sized. The V gene is TRBV19, the J gene TRBJ1-2, with D tentatively TRBD1 (6 bases). The CDR3 is made up of 14 amino acids. The germline CDR1 and CDR2 sequences are LNHDA and SQIVND (reference sequence). V was cut by 4 bases and J by 0 bases, with 9 bases left in between. The CDR3 reads CASSTDRANYGYTF. CDR3 nucleotide sequence: TGTGCCAGTAGTACGGACAGAGCTAACTATGGCTACACCTTC.

The V gene is TRBV19, the J gene TRBJ2-3, with 7 nucleotides matching TRBD1. V lost 7 bases, J lost 3 bases, and 10 bases stayed unmatched. Germline CDR1 LNHDA, CDR2 SQIVND (reference sequence). The CDR3 sequence is 15 residues long. CDR3 sequence (DNA): TGTGCCAGTACCTTCGACAGGGATAAAACAGATACGCAGTATTTT. It encodes CASTFDRDKTDTQYF.